This T cell receptor (beta chain) is from a study of blood T cell repertoires in COVID-19 (dated by TCRdb to the early 2020s). As for the study more broadly: Samples from collaborators originated in the United States, Italy and Spain and spanned both the acute and convalescent phases of COVID-19. The material from the prospective study consisted of cDNA or gDNA derived from T cells, B-cell-depleted T cells, or PBMCs. Subjects who had been exposed to COVID-19, were actively infected with it, or had recovered from it provided the deeply sampled blood TCRbeta repertoires that made up the dataset. The repertoires were released in a freely available public database meant as a resource for research on the immune response to SARS-CoV-2. The samples were drawn from the first 160 participants of the ongoing ImmuneRACE study and from 1,254 subjects provided by 6 global collaborators. Nearly every sample came with metadata listing a de-identified subject ID, COVID-19 status, age in years and sex. Where HLA class I and class II types were available, the types were taken from metadata supplied by the sample provider, not from assay-based typing. Here is what the overall study found, with its caveats: Clinical and demographic metadata were provided uncurated, with the amount varying by source and participant.

Samples from volunteer blood donors who had recovered from COVID-19 were contributed by a second Seattle source. Collaborating institutions collected whole blood in K2EDTA tubes following their own protocols. For TCRbeta analysis, collaborators shipped samples as frozen whole blood, isolated PBMCs, or DNA extracted from either of those sample types. The germline V gene gives CDR1 as KGHSH and CDR2 as LQKENI. V trim: 3 bases; J trim: 5 bases; unmatched bases: 9. The CDR3 spans 15 residues, from the cysteine through the phenylalanine. Only CDR3 DNA remains: 45 bases, in frame from the first base. TCRbeta CDR3 regions were amplified from genomic DNA using the immunoSEQ Assay, a bias-controlled multiplex PCR. The source study handled its data this way. Nucleated cell counts per sample were estimated from amplification of reference gene primers within the assay. To quantify the absolute abundance of each unique TCRbeta CDR3 rearrangement, sequence reads were collapsed and filtered. For each sample, productive Simpson clonality was calculated as the square root of Simpson's diversity index across productive rearrangements. This is the immuneACCESS table as TCRdb keeps it, with only in-frame sequences that have V and J called. A part of the clones is gone; compared with another copy, unresolved V genes explain less than half, and the rest is unexplained. V and J calls and clone size are those listed in that table; D and trimming were worked out from the DNA. The sample has 250,000 to 300,000 clones on record, roughly 89% of them singletons. Roughly 5% of the sample rests with the top ten.

With regard to this clone: No cognate antigen has been identified for it. No per-base quality is available; no much larger clone lies one base away.

This TCR came from a woman in her thirties or forties who had recovered from COVID-19. This sequence uses TRBV18 and TRBJ2-5; 7 central nucleotides agree with TRBD2. Sample: peripheral blood. Here the CDR3 is given as CASSPMAGVGETQYF. The sequenced DNA: TGTGCCAGCTCACCGATGGCGGGAGTCGGGGAGACCCAGTACTTC.